A single T cell receptor (beta chain) is shown here with its context. Its antigen is currently unknown. Using a J-beta primer mix together with a sample-barcoded 5' primer, a second PCR was run for roughly 6 to 12 cycles. Each TCR beta cDNA got a 12-nucleotide random molecular identifier. TCRdb re-derived calls from the 5' RACE reads in MiXCR, one entry per CDR3 protein. The table lists 1.5 million to 2 million distinct CDR3 sequences, 34% of them singletons. Trimming took 3 bases from V and 9 from J; bases not matched to a gene: 8. The CDR3 consists of 14 residues. Germline CDR1 is DFQATT and CDR2 is SNEGSKA (reference sequence). The data stem from a study of blood T cells in healthy people across ages. Whole-study findings and limits: Both naive CD4+ cell counts and diversity were greater in long-lived donors than in aged donors. Diversity was estimated from one million T cells, and these estimates were considered underestimates.

The receptor comes from a woman aged 25 to 39 in good health. V and J are TRBV20-1 and TRBJ2-2; TRBD2 matches at 9 bases. The sample consisted of blood. CDR3: CSASLAGRVRELFF. The CDR3 DNA reads as TGCAGTGCTAGTCTAGCGGGAAGGGTCAGGGAGCTGTTTTTT.